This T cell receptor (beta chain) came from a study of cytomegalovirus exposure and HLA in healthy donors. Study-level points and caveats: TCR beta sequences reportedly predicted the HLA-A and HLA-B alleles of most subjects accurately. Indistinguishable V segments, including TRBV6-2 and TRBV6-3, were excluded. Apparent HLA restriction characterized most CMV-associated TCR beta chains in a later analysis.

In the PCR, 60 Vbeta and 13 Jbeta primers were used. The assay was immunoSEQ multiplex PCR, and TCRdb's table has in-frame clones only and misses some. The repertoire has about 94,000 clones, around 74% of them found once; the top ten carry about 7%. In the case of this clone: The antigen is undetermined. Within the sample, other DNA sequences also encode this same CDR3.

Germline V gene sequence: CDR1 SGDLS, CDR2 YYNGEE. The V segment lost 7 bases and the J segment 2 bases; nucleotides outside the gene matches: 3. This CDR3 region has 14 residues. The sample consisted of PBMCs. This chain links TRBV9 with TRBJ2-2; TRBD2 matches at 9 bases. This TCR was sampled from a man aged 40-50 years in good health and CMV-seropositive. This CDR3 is CASQLAGNTGELFF. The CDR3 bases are TGTGCCAGCCAACTAGCGGGCAACACCGGGGAGCTGTTTTTT. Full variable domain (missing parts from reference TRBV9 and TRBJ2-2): DSGVTQTPKHLITATGQRVTLRCSPRSGDLSVYWYQQSLDQGLQFLIQYYNGEERAKGNILERFSAQQFPDLHSELNLSSLELGDSALYFCASQLAGNTGELFFGEGSRLTVL.